Listed below are T cell receptor beta chains from one sample, sequenced in a study of graft-versus-host responses after intestinal transplantation. Antigen specificity for these receptors is unknown. This table comes from immunoSEQ multiplex PCR, and its TCRdb copy is limited to in-frame clones, with some not included. The sample lists about 90,000 clones, about 93% occurring once. Source: unstimulated CD8+ T cells sorted from spleen or lymph node cells, taken before transplant. Source of these receptors: a human donor who was the organ donor for an intestinal transplant. CDR3s leave out the opening cysteine and the closing phenylalanine or tryptophan.

>TRBV2
ASSEGGGQGLYEQY
>TRBV27
ASSSGLNYNEQF
>TRBV11-2
ASSPGGGGETQY
>TRBV29-1
SVDLGSSYNEQF
>TRBV28
ASSLLPVGLGGNEQF
>TRBV13
ASSPPGGRRNTEAF
>TRBV7-6
ASSFSGNYYEQY
>TRBV23-1
ASKRGSSYNEQF
>TRBV5-1
ASSKFGPGRWHEQY
>TRBV28
ASSFHRESYEQY
>TRBV27
ASSLAGALGEQY
>TRBV4-2
ASSQGRATSEAF
>TRBV28
ASRYNQDRVGDRAF
>TRBV9
ASSDPETTGYFTEAF
>TRBV28
ASSFSSYNEQF
>TRBV4-1
ASSQVFRNTEAF
>TRBV7-3
ASRQPPGLSGNQPQH
>TRBV4-3
ASSQDSGSAYEQY
>TRBV11-2
ASRQGGKYEQY
>TRBV5-4
ASSSGVRSSYNEQF
>TRBV6-1
ASNHPTGGITEAF
>TRBV5-1
ASSWGSGSTGELF
>TRBV9
ASSVGTASTDTQY
>TRBV19
ASNVAGGPGNEQF
>TRBV6-4
ASRRGHEAF
>TRBV28
ASSIARGEAF
>TRBV7-9
ASSPSGGATDTQY
>TRBV6-5
ASSKGTSTEAF